This entry features one T cell receptor beta chain sequence. The antigen remains unidentified. This CDR3 has 14 amino acids. CDR1 and CDR2 (germline): MNHEY, SVGAGI. With 7 bases removed from V and 7 bases from J, the gap between germline ends came to 16 bases. Here immunoSEQ multiplex PCR was the method, and the copy in TCRdb shows in-frame clones only, minus some. In the table there are about 94,000 clones, roughly 87% of which are singletons. These data are taken from a study of PD-1 blockade in classical Hodgkin lymphoma. The overall study: Patients received nivolumab 3 mg/kg intravenously every 2 weeks. Findings and caveats of the study: There remain no defined causes for the repertoire differences, which possibly reflect disease activity or prior therapy. Relapsed/refractory patients reportedly had the lowest baseline TCR diversity, below newly diagnosed patients, who were below healthy donors. Exclusion removed patients who began nivolumab under 1 year after ASCT.

The patients all showed relapse after autologous stem cell transplantation, while their brentuximab vedotin exposure varied. The clonotype was recovered from a human donor with classical Hodgkin lymphoma. The material sequenced was peripheral blood mononuclear cells (PBMCs), taken before the second cycle of nivolumab. The gene calls are TRBV6-5 and TRBJ1-4, with D perhaps TRBD1 (6 bases). The CDR3 sequence is CASKGGRAGEKLFF. The CDR3 DNA reads as TGTGCCAGCAAGGGGGGCAGGGCGGGTGAAAAACTGTTTTTT.